In this sample, the clone carrying this T cell receptor beta chain turned up once. The antigen remains undetermined. The data were obtained in a study of cytomegalovirus exposure and HLA in healthy donors. The V end lost 3 bases, the J end lost 1 base, and 12 bases lay between the germline ends. Per germline, CDR1 ENHRY and CDR2 SYGVKD. The CDR3 runs 15 residues. Study outcomes and limitations: Highly shared sequence variants in one cluster were likely a sequencing artifact. Indistinguishability led to the exclusion of some V segments, TRBV6-2 and TRBV6-3 included. Listed as cytomegalovirus-associated were 150 to 200 TCR beta chains.

PCR amplification relied on 60 Vbeta primers (plus 13 Jbeta primers). Original handling: The count from a later analysis was tens of millions of unique TCR beta chains, some 10 million of them shared. Generated by immunoSEQ multiplex PCR, the TCRdb table keeps only in-frame clones and is missing some. Clone size and the V and J calls come from that table; the DNA yielded D and trimming. The sample shows 95,000 to 150,000 clones, around 77% of them seen only once. The source is a man aged 18 to 30 in good health and CMV-seropositive. Material for sequencing was PBMCs. This chain uses TRBV10-3 with TRBJ2-5; perhaps TRBD2 as D (5 bases). Written as DNA, the CDR3 is TGTGCCATCAGTGATGTGGGGAGATCCCAAGAGACCCAGTACTTC. Amino acid sequence: CAISDVGRSQETQYF.